This T cell receptor (beta chain) was retrieved from a study of response to subunit inactivated influenza vaccine. The CDR3 consists of 16 residues. J was trimmed by 3 bases and V by 5 bases; bases with no gene match: 12. TCRdb reanalysed the RT-PCR reads using MiXCR and keeps one entry per CDR3 protein. Among roughly 500,000 distinct CDR3 sequences listed, roughly 25% were seen once. This sample also belongs to another study, concerning T cells expressing NK-cell markers. That paper notes: The authors generated TCR beta cDNA through 5'RACE template switching with UMIs. Repertoire data for TCR beta were derived from sorted T cells (CD3+CD56+NKG2C+, CD3+CD56+NKG2C- and CD3+CD56-NKG2C+). In several experiments, sorting was restricted to alpha-beta TCR T cells by an anti-gamma-delta TCR antibody. These same clonotypes (in several donors) also led the CD3+CD56-NKG2C+ fraction. Expanded clones of NKG2C+ T cells had an unclear HCMV specificity.

The chain is built from TRBV6-7 and TRBJ1-2; 7 bases match TRBD1. TRBV6-7 is an open reading frame, and its role is uncertain. The receptor comes from a man aged 50 to 59 who received an inactivated influenza vaccine. Sequencing used CD4+ T cells sorted from PBMCs, obtained roughly 12 days after vaccination. The DNA of the CDR3 is TGTGCCAGCAGTCACCCGACAGGGCCATTAGACTATGGCTACACCTTC. This encodes CASSHPTGPLDYGYTF.